This T cell receptor beta chain derives from a study of CD8 T cells in ankylosing spondylitis. Study outcomes and limitations: The authors reported significant enrichment of disease-linked clones in matched ankylosing spondylitis synovial fluid. Ankylosing spondylitis blood appeared to carry a characteristic TCR beta motif of roughly 8 highly homologous variants.

This clonotype came up a few times. Antigen: not known. TCRdb used MiXCR to reprocess the 5' RACE reads, holding one entry per CDR3 protein. The repertoire holds some 840,000 distinct CDR3 sequences, with 10% to 15% as singletons. Deletions cut 8 bases from V and 5 bases from J, with 21 bases between. The CDR3 covers 15 residues. Germline CDR1 is SEHNR and CDR2 is FQNEAQ (reference sequence). The sample comprised blood, either unsorted or a sorted T cell fraction (not recorded which). This TCR derives from a male donor with ankylosing spondylitis. V is TRBV7-9 and J is TRBJ2-5; no firm D call. DNA of the CDR3: TGTGCCAGCGGTCCCTTAGGAGAGACCGGGGAGACCCAGTACTTC. Protein sequence: CASGPLGETGETQYF.